This T cell receptor (beta chain) comes out of a study of blood T cell repertoires in COVID-19 (dated by TCRdb to the early 2020s). Study-level background: Samples covering the acute and convalescent phases of COVID-19 were provided by collaborators in the United States, Italy and Spain. The samples were drawn from two sources: the first 160 participants of the ongoing ImmuneRACE study, and fewer than 1,500 subjects contributed by 6 global collaborators. Where available, HLA class I and class II types were obtained from metadata supplied by the sample provider rather than from assay-based typing. The prospective study material was composed of cDNA or gDNA derived from T cells, B-cell-depleted T cells, or PBMCs. Deeply sampled blood TCRbeta repertoires from subjects exposed to, actively infected with, or recovered from COVID-19 were included in the dataset. The sample metadata nearly always contained a de-identified subject ID, COVID-19 status, age in years and sex. The repertoires were made available in a free public database intended to serve as a resource for research on the immune response to SARS-CoV-2. Study-wide conclusions, independent of this receptor: Clinical and demographic metadata were provided uncurated, with the amount varying by source and participant.

The collaborating institutions used their own protocols to collect whole blood in K2EDTA tubes. For TCRbeta analysis, collaborators shipped samples in one of three forms: frozen whole blood, isolated PBMCs, or DNA extracted from either of those sample types. Notes on this clone: Its cognate antigen has yet to be identified. There are no base qualities to consult, and no much larger clone falls within one base.

The immunoSEQ Assay, a bias-controlled multiplex PCR, was used to amplify TCRbeta CDR3 regions from genomic DNA. As for the authors' bioinformatics: The number of nucleated cells in each sample was estimated by amplification of reference gene primers within the assay. Sequence reads were collapsed and filtered to measure the absolute abundance of every unique TCRbeta CDR3 rearrangement. For each sample, productive Simpson clonality was calculated as the square root of Simpson's diversity index across productive rearrangements. TCRdb limited this immuneACCESS table to in-frame rearrangements with V and J called. A share of clones is missing; checked studies link under half to unresolved V genes, and the rest is unexplained. V and J calls and clone size come straight from that table; D and trimming were deduced from the DNA. The sample yields tens of thousands of clones; about 77% were counted once. The ten largest clones add up to approximately 15% of the sample.

The sequenced sample consisted of peripheral blood. The source is a human donor in a cohort sampled during active COVID-19.

The CDR3 protein is CASRGVGNTEAFF. The DNA reads as follows: TGTGCCAGCCGCGGTGTCGGGAACACTGAAGCTTTCTTT. This sequence uses TRBV6-5 and TRBJ1-1; the D gene is unclear. V and J lose 8 bases and 1 base, and a span of 11 bases separates them. CDR1 MNHEY and CDR2 SVGAGI are derived from the germline V gene. Including the terminal cysteine and phenylalanine, the CDR3 comprises 13 residues. The DNA shown is the 39-base CDR3, in frame from base 1.